Listed here are 17 T cell receptor beta chains from one sample, sequenced in a study of control samples from healthy donors and cancer patients. The repertoire was sequenced with immunoSEQ multiplex PCR; TCRdb's copy has only in-frame clones and lacks some. Counted here are 20,000 to 30,000 clones, 80% to 85% occurring once; the ten biggest clones make up 20% to 25%. The sequencing sample was made of PBMCs. The receptors were gathered from a man between 60 and 75 years old with colorectal cancer.

This chain joins TRBV19 and TRBJ2-3; D unresolved. This CDR3 is 14 amino acids long. V was clipped by 4 bases and J by 4 bases, with 12 bases between them. Germline CDR1 and CDR2: LNHDA and SQIVND (reference sequence). The CDR3 sequence is CASSSDSGSDTQYF. CDR3 coding DNA: TGTGCCAGTAGTAGCGACTCCGGATCAGATACGCAGTATTTT.

The chain uses TRBV6-1 and TRBJ1-3; no definite D call. V was clipped by 1 base and J by 0 bases, with 7 bases between them. This CDR3 contains 15 residues. Germline V gives CDR1 MNHNS, CDR2 SASEGT. CDR3 DNA sequence: TGTGCCAGCAGTGAAGAAGTTAGCTCTGGAAACACCATATATTTT. Protein sequence: CASSEEVSSGNTIYF.

The genes are TRBV2 and TRBJ2-5; D is unclear. Trimming shortened V by 3 bases and J by 2 bases, and 1 base separated the two germline ends. In germline, CDR1 is SNHLY, CDR2 FYNNEI. This CDR3 has 11 amino acids. Here the CDR3 reads CASSEQETQYF. The DNA of the CDR3 is TGTGCCAGCAGTGAGCAAGAGACCCAGTACTTC.

V usage is TRBV5-4 and J usage is TRBJ2-1; 11 nucleotides line up with TRBD2. V lost 5 bases to trimming and J lost 4 bases; unmatched junction nucleotides: 20. Germline values: CDR1 SGHNT, CDR2 YYREEE (reference sequence). This CDR3 has 20 amino acids. The CDR3 region is CASRRQRQSSGGTNYNEQFF. CDR3 sequence (DNA): TGTGCCAGCAGGAGGCAGCGCCAATCTAGCGGGGGGACTAATTACAATGAGCAGTTCTTC.

CDR3 protein: CASSKISGNTIYF. The DNA for the CDR3 is TGTGCCAGTAGTAAAATTTCTGGAAACACCATATATTTT. The gene calls are TRBV19 and TRBJ1-3; D remains unclear. The V and J ends lost 4 bases and 1 base respectively, with 5 bases between them. This CDR3 region has 13 residues. CDR1 and CDR2 (germline): LNHDA, SQIVND (reference sequence).

The chain carries TRBV3-1 (or the pseudogene TRBV3-2) and TRBJ1-3; 7 nucleotides line up with TRBD1. Looked up from germline, CDR1 is LGHDT and CDR2 is YNNKEL (reference sequence). CDR3 length equals 17 residues. Unmatched junction bases numbered 11, after V lost 5 bases and J lost 1 base. Written as DNA, the CDR3 is TGTGCCAGCAGCTTTACGCCGACAGGGTCTTCTGGAAACACCATATATTTT. The encoded protein is CASSFTPTGSSGNTIYF.

This clone was detected a few times. V gene TRBV7-7 combines with J gene TRBJ1-5; TRBD1 matches 7 bases. V gave up 5 bases and J gave up 0 bases; unmatched junction bases: 10. CDR1 and CDR2 from the germline V gene are SSHAT and FNYEAQ (reference sequence). The CDR3 contains 17 residues. The CDR3 DNA is TGTGCCAGCAGCCCTAGTGACAGGGATTATAGCAATCAGCCCCAGCATTTT. It encodes CASSPSDRDYSNQPQHF. Together with reference TRBV7-7 and TRBJ1-5, the CDR3 gives the full variable domain: GAGVSQSPRYKVTKRGQDVTLRCDPISSHATLYWYQQALGQGPEFLTYFNYEAQPDKSGLPSDRFSAERPEGSISTLTIQRTEQRDSAMYRCASSPSDRDYSNQPQHFGDGTRLSIL.

In this sample, this clone turned up a few times. The chain recombines TRBV9 with TRBJ1-5; D remains unclear. CDR3 size: 11 residues. Germline CDR1 SGDLS, CDR2 YYNGEE. V lost 4 bases, J lost 5 bases, and 4 bases lay in between. The CDR3 DNA is TGTGCCAGCAGCCCAGATCAGCCCCAGCATTTT. Encoded protein: CASSPDQPQHF.

J is TRBJ2-6 and V is TRBV7-2; D is perhaps TRBD2 (5 bases). The CDR3 is 15 amino acids. The V end lost 10 bases, the J end lost 0 bases, and 13 bases lay between the germline ends. CDR1 SGHTA and CDR2 FQGNSA come from the germline V gene. The CDR3 nucleotides read TGTGCCATCCTTAGAGGGTACTCTGGGGCCAACGTCCTGACTTTC. It yields the protein CAILRGYSGANVLTF. Full variable domain (outside the CDR3, taken from reference TRBV7-2 and TRBJ2-6): GAGVSQSPSNKVTEKGKDVELRCDPISGHTALYWYRQSLGQGLEFLIYFQGNSAPDKSGLPSDRFSAERTGGSVSTLTIQRTQQEDSAVYLCAILRGYSGANVLTFGAGSRLTVL.

The DNA of the CDR3 is TGTGCCAGCAGCCGCACGGGAGGCGCTGATAACTATGGCTACACCTTC. Its translation is CASSRTGGADNYGYTF. The chain recombines TRBV3-1 (or the pseudogene TRBV3-2) with TRBJ1-2; no clear D gene. With 4 bases removed from V and 1 base from J, the gap between germline ends came to 16 bases. Germline CDR1 reads LGHDT; CDR2 reads YNNKEL (reference sequence). The CDR3 is 16 amino acids.

This sequence joins TRBV19 and TRBJ2-6, with TRBD2 as a possible D gene (6 bases). The CDR3 sequence is 16 residues long. Trimming took 1 base from V and 2 from J, leaving 9 bases between them. Germline V gene lookup returns CDR1 LNHDA and CDR2 SQIVND (reference sequence). The CDR3 is CASSIGRRAGANVLTF. The CDR3 DNA sequence: TGTGCCAGTAGTATAGGACGGAGGGCTGGGGCCAACGTCCTGACTTTC.

This clone was detected only a few times. The chain couples TRBV6-1 to TRBJ1-3; D gene ambiguous. Germline V gene data show CDR1 as MNHNS and CDR2 as SASEGT. This CDR3 has 17 amino acids. V lost 0 bases and J lost 0, with 12 bases in between. The CDR3 reads CASSEARQVISGNTIYF. In DNA form, the CDR3 reads TGTGCCAGCAGTGAAGCGCGTCAGGTTATCTCTGGAAACACCATATATTTT.

V and J are TRBV7-9 and TRBJ2-5; 7 bases agree with TRBD2. The CDR3 runs to 15 residues. The V and J ends lost 5 bases and 3 bases, in that order; junction bases with no gene match: 9. Germline CDR1 SEHNR, CDR2 FQNEAQ (reference sequence). The CDR3 nucleotides read TGTGCCAGCAGCCCCCCCGGGGGGATGAAAGAGACCCAGTACTTC. This gives the protein CASSPPGGMKETQYF.

The chain employs TRBV9 and TRBJ1-1; D call uncertain. The CDR3 has 17 amino acids. Germline V gene lookup returns CDR1 SGDLS and CDR2 YYNGEE. With 2 bases removed from V and 0 bases from J, the gap between germline ends came to 17 bases. CDR3 in amino acids: CASSVSDLAFMNTEAFF. For the CDR3, the DNA is TGTGCCAGCAGCGTTTCCGACCTTGCCTTCATGAACACTGAAGCTTTCTTT.

The chain uses TRBV30 and TRBJ1-6; possible D gene TRBD1, 6 bases. Deletions cut 3 bases from V and 7 bases from J, with 16 bases between. CDR3 size: 15 residues. In germline, CDR1 is GTSNPN, CDR2 SVGIG (reference sequence). CDR3 region: CAWSAKTGTNSPLHF. CDR3 sequence (DNA): TGTGCCTGGAGCGCCAAAACAGGGACAAATTCACCCCTCCACTTT. Full variable domain (missing parts from reference TRBV30 and TRBJ1-6): SQTIHQWPATLVQPVGSPLSLECTVEGTSNPNLYWYRQAAGRGLQLLFYSVGIGQISSEVPQNLSASRPQDRQFILSSKKLLLSDSGFYLCAWSAKTGTNSPLHFGNGTRLTVT.

V and J are TRBV27 and TRBJ1-1, with unresolved D. CDR1 is MNHEY, CDR2 SMNVEV, per germline (reference sequence). Trimming pared 0 bases from V and 0 bases from J, leaving 11 bases between. CDR3 length: 16 residues. The CDR3 loop reads CASSLSGAQMNTEAFF. The CDR3 bases are TGTGCCAGCAGTTTATCGGGTGCACAGATGAACACTGAAGCTTTCTTT.

This sequence joins TRBV20-1 and TRBJ2-3; 13 bases line up with TRBD2. Germline V gene lookup returns CDR1 DFQATT and CDR2 SNEGSKA (reference sequence). With V trimmed by 3 bases and J by 5 bases, 11 bases remained unmatched. The CDR3 has 17 amino acids. The chain's CDR3 is CSASKGLAGPPGDTQYF. As DNA, the CDR3 is TGCAGTGCTAGTAAGGGACTAGCGGGGCCCCCGGGAGATACGCAGTATTTT.